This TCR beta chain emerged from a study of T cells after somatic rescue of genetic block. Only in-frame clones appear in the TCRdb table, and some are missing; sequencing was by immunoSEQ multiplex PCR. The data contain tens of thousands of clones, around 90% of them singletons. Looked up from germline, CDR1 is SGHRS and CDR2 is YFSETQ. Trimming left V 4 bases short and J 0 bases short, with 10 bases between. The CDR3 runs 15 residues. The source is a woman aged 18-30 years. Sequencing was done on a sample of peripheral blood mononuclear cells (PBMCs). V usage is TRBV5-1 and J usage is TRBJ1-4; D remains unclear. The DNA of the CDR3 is TGCGCCAGCAGCAAAGACGGAGCAACTAATGAAAAACTGTTTTTT. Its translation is CASSKDGATNEKLFF.